This TCR beta chain was captured by sequencing in a study of response to subunit inactivated influenza vaccine. TCRdb processed the RT-PCR reads anew with MiXCR; each CDR3 protein has one entry. This table holds over 300,000 distinct CDR3 sequences, 20% to 25% found once. Findings and caveats of the study: It was suggested by the authors that few new T cells are recruited by each seasonal influenza vaccination.

Worth noting for this clonotype: What it binds is unknown.

This specimen was PBMCs from blood, taken about 19 months after vaccination. The receptor was derived from a man aged 45 to 70 who received an inactivated influenza vaccine.

The CDR3 here is CASRESPGQINQPQHF. As DNA, the CDR3 is TGTGCCAGCAGGGAGTCTCCGGGACAGATCAATCAGCCCCAGCATTTT. V usage is TRBV2 and J usage is TRBJ1-5; 7 bases line up with TRBD1. V was clipped by 6 bases and J by 3 bases; unmatched bases: 11. CDR1 and CDR2 (germline): SNHLY, FYNNEI. The CDR3 totals 16 residues.